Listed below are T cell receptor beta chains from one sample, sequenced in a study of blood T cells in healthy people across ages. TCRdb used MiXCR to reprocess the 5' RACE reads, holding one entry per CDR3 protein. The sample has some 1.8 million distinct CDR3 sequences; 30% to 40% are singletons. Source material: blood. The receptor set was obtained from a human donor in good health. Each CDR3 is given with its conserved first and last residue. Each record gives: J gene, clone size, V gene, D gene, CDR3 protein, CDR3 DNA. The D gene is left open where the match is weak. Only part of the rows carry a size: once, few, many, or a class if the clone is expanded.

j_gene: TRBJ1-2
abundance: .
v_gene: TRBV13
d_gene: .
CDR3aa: CASSRLGNLYGYTF
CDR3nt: TGTGCCAGCAGCCGACTCGGGAACCTCTATGGCTACACCTTC

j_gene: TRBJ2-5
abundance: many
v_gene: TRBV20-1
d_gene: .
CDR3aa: CSARAALETQYF
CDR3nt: TGCAGTGCCCGGGCCGCCCTAGAGACCCAGTACTTC

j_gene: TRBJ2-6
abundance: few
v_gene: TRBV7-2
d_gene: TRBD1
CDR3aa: CASSLSGGSTGANVLTF
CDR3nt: TGTGCCAGCAGCTTATCAGGGGGATCGACTGGGGCCAACGTCCTGACTTTC

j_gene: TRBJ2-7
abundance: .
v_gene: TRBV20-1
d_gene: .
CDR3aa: CSASGRKTGVAYEQYF
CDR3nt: TGCAGTGCTTCGGGGCGGAAAACGGGGGTAGCCTACGAGCAGTACTTC

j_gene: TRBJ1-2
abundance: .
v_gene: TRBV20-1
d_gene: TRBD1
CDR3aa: CSAIHRDRGDGGHTF
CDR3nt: TGCAGTGCAATTCACCGGGACAGGGGGGATGGTGGCCACACCTTC

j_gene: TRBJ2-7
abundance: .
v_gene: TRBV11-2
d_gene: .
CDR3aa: CASSRSGALYEQYF
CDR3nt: TGTGCCAGCAGCCGCTCGGGGGCCCTCTACGAGCAGTACTTC

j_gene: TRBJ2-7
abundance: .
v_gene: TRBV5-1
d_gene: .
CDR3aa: CASSLDATYEQYF
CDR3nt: TGCGCCAGCAGCTTGGACGCAACCTACGAGCAGTACTTC

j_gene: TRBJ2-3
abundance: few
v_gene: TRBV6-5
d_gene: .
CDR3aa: CASSYSGWGADTQYF
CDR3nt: TGTGCCAGCAGTTACAGTGGGTGGGGCGCAGATACGCAGTATTTT

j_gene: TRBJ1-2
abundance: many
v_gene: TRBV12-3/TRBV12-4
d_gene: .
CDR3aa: CASSFQGTYGYTF
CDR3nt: TGCGCCAGCAGCTTCCAGGGAACCTATGGCTACACCTTC

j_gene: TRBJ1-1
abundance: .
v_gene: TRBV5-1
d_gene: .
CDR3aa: CASSLTHQHHRVNTEAFF
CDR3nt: TGCGCCAGCAGCTTGACCCATCAACACCATAGGGTGAACACTGAAGCTTTCTTT

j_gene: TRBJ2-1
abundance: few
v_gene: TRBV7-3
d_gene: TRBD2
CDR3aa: CASSLTPSGGAREQFF
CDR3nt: TGTGCCAGCAGCTTAACGCCTAGCGGGGGGGCTCGTGAGCAGTTCTTC

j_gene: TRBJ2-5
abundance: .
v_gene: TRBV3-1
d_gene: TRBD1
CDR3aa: CASSPVGTGFRQYF
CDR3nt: TGTGCCAGCAGCCCCGTCGGGACAGGGTTCCGGCAGTACTTC

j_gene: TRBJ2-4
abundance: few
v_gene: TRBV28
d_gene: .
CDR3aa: CASSLSGAQNIQYF
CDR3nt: TGTGCCAGCAGTTTATCTGGGGCGCAAAACATTCAGTACTTC

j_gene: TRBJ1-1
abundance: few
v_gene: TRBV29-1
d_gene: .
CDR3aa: CSVVPGFTEAFF
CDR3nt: TGCAGCGTTGTCCCGGGGTTCACTGAAGCTTTCTTT

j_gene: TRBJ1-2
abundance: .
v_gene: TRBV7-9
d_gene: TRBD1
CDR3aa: CASSLTGAIYGYTF
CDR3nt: TGTGCCAGCAGCTTGACAGGGGCGATCTATGGCTACACCTTC

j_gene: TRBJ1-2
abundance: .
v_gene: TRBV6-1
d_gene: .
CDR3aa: CASSEHLDYGYTF
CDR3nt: TGTGCCAGCAGTGAACACCTAGATTATGGCTACACCTTC

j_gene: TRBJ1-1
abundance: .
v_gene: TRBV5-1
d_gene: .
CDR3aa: CASSSRREDLAFF
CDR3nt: TGCGCCAGCAGCTCCCGGCGGGAGGATCTAGCTTTCTTT

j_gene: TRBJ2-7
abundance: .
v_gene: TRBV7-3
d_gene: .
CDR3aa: CASSPMGGQVGENYEQYF
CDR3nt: TGTGCCAGCAGCCCAATGGGGGGCCAAGTTGGGGAGAACTACGAGCAGTACTTC

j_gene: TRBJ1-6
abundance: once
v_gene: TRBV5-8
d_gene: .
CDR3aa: CASKQTWGTDNSPLHF
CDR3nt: TGTGCCAGCAAACAGACCTGGGGCACCGATAATTCACCCCTCCACTTT

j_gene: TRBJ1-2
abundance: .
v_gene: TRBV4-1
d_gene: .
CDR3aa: CASSQSGSRRGYTF
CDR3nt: TGCGCCAGCAGCCAATCAGGGTCAAGGCGAGGCTACACCTTC

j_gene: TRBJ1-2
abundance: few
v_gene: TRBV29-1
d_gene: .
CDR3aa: CSVQQGLKGYTF
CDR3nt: TGCAGCGTTCAACAGGGATTGAAAGGCTACACCTTC

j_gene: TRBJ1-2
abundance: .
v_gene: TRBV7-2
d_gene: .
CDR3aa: CASSSTDTNYGYTF
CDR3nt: TGTGCCAGCAGCTCTACAGACACTAACTATGGCTACACCTTC

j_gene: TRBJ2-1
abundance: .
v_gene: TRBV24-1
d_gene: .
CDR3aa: CATSDNNEQFF
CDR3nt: TGTGCCACCAGTGATAACAATGAGCAGTTCTTC

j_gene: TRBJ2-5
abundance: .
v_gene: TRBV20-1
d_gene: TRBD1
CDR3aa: CSAPPGQGSQETQYF
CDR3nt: TGCAGTGCCCCCCCGGGACAGGGGAGCCAAGAGACCCAGTACTTC

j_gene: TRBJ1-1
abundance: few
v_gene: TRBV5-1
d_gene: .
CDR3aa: CASTTVGTGTEAFF
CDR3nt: TGCGCCAGCACCACTGTAGGTACGGGCACTGAAGCTTTCTTT

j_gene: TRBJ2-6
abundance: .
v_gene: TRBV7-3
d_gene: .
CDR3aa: CASSARPAGANVLTF
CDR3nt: TGTGCCAGCAGCGCCCGACCAGCCGGGGCCAACGTCCTGACTTTC

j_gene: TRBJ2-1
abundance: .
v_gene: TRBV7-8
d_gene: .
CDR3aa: CASSLVEGDQFF
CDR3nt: TGTGCCAGCAGCTTAGTTGAGGGCGACCAGTTCTTC

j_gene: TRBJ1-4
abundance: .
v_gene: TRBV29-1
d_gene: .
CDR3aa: CSVAAGYEKLFF
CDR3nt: TGCAGCGTAGCGGCAGGGTACGAAAAACTGTTTTTT

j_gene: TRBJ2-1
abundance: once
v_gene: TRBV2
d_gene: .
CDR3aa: CASIGRLVNEQFF
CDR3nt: TGTGCCAGCATAGGAAGGTTGGTGAATGAGCAGTTCTTC

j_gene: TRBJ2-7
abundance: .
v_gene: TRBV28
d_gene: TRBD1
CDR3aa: CASSSIGDRGLDYEQYF
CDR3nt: TGTGCCAGCAGTTCCATCGGGGACAGGGGGCTTGACTACGAGCAGTACTTC

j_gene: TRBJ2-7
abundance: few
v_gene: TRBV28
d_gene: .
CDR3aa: CASSFTRAPYEQYF
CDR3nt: TGTGCCAGCAGTTTCACCCGGGCCCCCTACGAGCAGTACTTC

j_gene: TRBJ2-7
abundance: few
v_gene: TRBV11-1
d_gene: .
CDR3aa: CASSLITGTTYEQYF
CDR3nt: TGTGCTAGCAGCTTAATCACAGGGACTACCTACGAGCAGTACTTC

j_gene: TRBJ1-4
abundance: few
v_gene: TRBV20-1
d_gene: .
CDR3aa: CSARDVRLSNEKLFF
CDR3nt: TGCAGTGCTAGAGATGTGCGGCTGTCTAATGAAAAACTGTTTTTT

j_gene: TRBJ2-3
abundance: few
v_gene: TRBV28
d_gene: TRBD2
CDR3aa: CASSPGLGLDTQYF
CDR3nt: TGTGCCAGCAGTCCGGGACTAGGTCTAGATACGCAGTATTTT

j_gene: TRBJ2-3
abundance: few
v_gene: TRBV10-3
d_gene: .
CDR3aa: CAIRDTDTQYF
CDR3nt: TGTGCCATCCGGGACACAGATACGCAGTATTTT

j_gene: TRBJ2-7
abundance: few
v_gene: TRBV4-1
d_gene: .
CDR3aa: CASSYHQTAYEQYF
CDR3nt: TGCGCCAGCAGCTACCATCAGACAGCCTACGAGCAGTACTTC

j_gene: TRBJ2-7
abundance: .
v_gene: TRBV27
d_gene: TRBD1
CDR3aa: CASSHRDRVPYEQYF
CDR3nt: TGTGCCAGCAGTCACCGGGACAGGGTACCCTACGAGCAGTACTTC

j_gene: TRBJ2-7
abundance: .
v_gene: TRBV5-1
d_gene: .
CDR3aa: CASSPTQGWYLDEQYF
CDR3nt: TGCGCCAGCAGCCCGACACAGGGTTGGTATTTGGACGAGCAGTACTTC

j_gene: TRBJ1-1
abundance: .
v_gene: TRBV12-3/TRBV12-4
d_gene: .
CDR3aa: CASILGGANTEAFF
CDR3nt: TGTGCCAGCATTCTGGGGGGCGCGAACACTGAAGCTTTCTTT

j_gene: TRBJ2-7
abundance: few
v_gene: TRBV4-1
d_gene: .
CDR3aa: CASSQELSGIGSYEQYF
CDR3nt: TGCGCCAGCAGCCAAGAGTTGTCAGGGATCGGCTCCTACGAGCAGTACTTC

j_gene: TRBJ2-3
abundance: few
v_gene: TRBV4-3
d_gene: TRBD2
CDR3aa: CASSQNRGGLYTQYF
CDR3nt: TGCGCCAGCAGCCAGAATCGCGGGGGGCTCTATACGCAGTATTTT

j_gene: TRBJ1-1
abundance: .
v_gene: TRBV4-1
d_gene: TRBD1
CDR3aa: CASSQVATGVGTEAFF
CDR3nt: TGCGCCAGCAGCCAAGTTGCAACAGGGGTAGGCACTGAAGCTTTCTTT

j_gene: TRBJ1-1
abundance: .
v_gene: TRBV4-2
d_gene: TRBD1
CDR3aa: CASKQGAGEAFF
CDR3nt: TGTGCCAGCAAACAGGGGGCCGGTGAAGCTTTCTTT

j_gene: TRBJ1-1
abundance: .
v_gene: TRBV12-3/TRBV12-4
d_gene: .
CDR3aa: CASNAQGNTEAFF
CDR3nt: TGTGCCAGCAACGCGCAGGGTAACACTGAAGCTTTCTTT

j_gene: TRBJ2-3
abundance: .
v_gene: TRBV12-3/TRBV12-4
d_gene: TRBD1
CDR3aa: CASSLALGHRGRGDTQYF
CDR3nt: TGTGCCAGCAGTTTAGCGCTGGGGCACAGGGGGCGAGGAGATACGCAGTATTTT

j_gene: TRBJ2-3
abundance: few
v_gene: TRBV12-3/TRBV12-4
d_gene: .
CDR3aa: CASTPEGPASTDTQYF
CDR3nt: TGTGCCAGCACCCCGGAAGGGCCTGCTAGCACAGATACGCAGTATTTT

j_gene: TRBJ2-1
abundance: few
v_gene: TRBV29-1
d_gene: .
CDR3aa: CSVAPDIGSYNEQFF
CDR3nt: TGCAGCGTGGCTCCAGACATCGGGTCCTACAATGAGCAGTTCTTC

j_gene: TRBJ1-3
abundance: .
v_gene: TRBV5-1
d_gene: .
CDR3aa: CASSLDTGTGNTIYF
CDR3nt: TGCGCCAGCAGCTTGGACACGGGTACCGGAAACACCATATATTTT

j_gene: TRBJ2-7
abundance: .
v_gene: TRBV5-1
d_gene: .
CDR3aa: CASSFGRTVPYEQYF
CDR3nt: TGCGCCAGCAGCTTTGGTAGGACAGTTCCCTACGAGCAGTACTTC

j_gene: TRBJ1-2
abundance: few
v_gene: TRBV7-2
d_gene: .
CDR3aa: CASSLGLDGGGYTF
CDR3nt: TGTGCCAGCAGCTTAGGTCTAGACGGCGGCGGCTACACCTTC

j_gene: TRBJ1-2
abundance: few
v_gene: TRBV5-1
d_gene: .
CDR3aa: CASSSRGASNGYTF
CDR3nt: TGCGCCAGCAGCTCACGGGGAGCCAGCAATGGCTACACCTTC

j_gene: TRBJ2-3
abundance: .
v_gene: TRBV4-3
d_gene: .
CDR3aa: CASSQDLRAGTDTQYF
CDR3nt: TGCGCCAGCAGCCAAGATTTGCGGGCGGGAACAGATACGCAGTATTTT

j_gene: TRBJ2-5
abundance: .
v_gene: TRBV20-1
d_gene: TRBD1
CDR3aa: CSARAIGTGQETQYF
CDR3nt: TGCAGTGCTAGAGCCATTGGGACAGGTCAAGAGACCCAGTACTTC

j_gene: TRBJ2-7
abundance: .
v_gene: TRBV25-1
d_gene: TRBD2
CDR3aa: CASSESQRGAQYF
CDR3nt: TGTGCCAGCAGTGAATCCCAGCGGGGGGCCCAGTACTTC

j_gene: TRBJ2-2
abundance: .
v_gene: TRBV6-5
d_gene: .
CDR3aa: CASSYSSLTGELFF
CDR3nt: TGTGCCAGCAGTTACTCCTCCTTAACCGGGGAGCTGTTTTTT

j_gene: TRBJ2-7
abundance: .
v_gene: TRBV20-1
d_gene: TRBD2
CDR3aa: CSAVNRDYTFYEQYF
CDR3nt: TGCAGTGCTGTTAACCGGGACTACACCTTCTACGAGCAGTACTTC

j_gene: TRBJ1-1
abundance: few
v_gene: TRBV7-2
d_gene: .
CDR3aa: CASSLLSLADEAFF
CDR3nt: TGTGCCAGCAGCTTATTGTCACTCGCCGATGAAGCTTTCTTT

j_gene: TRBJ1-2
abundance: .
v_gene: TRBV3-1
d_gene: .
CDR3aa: CASSQEQGVGAYGYTF
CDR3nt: TGTGCCAGCAGCCAGGAACAGGGTGTAGGGGCCTATGGCTACACCTTC